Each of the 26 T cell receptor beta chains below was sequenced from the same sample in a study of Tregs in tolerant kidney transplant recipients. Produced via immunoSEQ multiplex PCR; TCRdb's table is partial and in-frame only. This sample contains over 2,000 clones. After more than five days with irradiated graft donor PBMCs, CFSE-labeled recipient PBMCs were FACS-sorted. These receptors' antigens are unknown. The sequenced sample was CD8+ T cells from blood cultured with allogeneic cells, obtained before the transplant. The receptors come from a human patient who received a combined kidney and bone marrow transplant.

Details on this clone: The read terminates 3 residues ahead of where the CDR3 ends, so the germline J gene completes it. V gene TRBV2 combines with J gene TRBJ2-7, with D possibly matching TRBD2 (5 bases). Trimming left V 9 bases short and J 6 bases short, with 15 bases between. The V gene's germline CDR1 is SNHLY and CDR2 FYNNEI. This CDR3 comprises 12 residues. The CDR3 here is CASLGPAGEQYF. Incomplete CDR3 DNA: TGTGCCAGTCTAGGGCCTGCGGGCGAG.

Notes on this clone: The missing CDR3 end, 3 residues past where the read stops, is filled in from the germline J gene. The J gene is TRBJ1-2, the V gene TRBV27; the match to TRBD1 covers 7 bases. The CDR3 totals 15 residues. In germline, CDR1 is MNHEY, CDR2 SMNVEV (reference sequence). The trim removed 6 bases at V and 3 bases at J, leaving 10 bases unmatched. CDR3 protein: CASSRGTQGDYGYTF. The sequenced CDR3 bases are TGTGCCAGCAGCCGAGGTACCCAGGGGGACTATGGC.

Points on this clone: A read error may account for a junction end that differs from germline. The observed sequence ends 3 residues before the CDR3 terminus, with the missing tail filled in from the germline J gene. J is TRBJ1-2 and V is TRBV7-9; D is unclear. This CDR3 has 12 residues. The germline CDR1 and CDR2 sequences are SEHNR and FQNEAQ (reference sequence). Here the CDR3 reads CTSSQNNYGYTF. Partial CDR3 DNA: TGTACCAGCAGCCAGAATAACTATGGC.

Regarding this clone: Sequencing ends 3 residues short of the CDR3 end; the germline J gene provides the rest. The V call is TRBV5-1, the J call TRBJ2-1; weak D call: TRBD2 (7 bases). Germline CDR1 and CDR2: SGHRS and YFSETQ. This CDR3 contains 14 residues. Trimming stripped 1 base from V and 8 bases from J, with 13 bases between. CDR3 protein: CASSLLGGAHEQFF. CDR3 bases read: TGCGCCAGCAGCTTGTTGGGGGGGGCCCATGAG.

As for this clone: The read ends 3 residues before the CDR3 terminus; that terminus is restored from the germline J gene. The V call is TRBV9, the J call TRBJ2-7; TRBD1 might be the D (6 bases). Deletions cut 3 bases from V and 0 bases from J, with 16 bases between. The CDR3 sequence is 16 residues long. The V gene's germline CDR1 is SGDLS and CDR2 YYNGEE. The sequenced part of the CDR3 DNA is TGTGCCAGCAGCGCCCACCTCCGGGACACCTCCTACGAG. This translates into CASSAHLRDTSYE. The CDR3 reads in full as CASSAHLRDTSYEQYF.

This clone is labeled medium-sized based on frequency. CDR3 protein: CASSLSQINQPQHF. CDR3 DNA, as far as it was read: TGTGCCAGCAGTTTGTCACAGATCAATCAGCCC. The chain has TRBV6-2 or TRBV6-3 and TRBJ1-5; no reliable D call. The read ends 3 residues before the CDR3 terminus; that terminus is restored from the germline J gene. Between the trimmed V and J ends, which lost 4 bases and 3 bases, there was a span of 10 bases. The CDR3 totals 14 residues. Germline V gene data show CDR1 as MNHEY and CDR2 as SVGEGT.

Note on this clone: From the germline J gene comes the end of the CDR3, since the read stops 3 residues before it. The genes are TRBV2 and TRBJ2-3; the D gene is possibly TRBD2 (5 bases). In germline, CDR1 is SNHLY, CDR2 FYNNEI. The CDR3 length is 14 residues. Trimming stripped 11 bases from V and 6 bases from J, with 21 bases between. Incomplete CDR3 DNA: TGTGCCTCGGGGAGCACTCCGTCATCCGATACG. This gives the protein CASGSTPSSDT. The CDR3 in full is CASGSTPSSDTQYF.

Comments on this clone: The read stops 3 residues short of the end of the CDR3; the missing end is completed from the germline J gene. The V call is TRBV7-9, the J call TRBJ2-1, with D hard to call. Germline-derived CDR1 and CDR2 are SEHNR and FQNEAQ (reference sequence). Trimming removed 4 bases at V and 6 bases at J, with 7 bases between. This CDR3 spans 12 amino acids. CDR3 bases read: TGTGCCAGCAGCTCGGGTTCCAATGAG. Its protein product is CASSSGSNE. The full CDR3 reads CASSSGSNEQFF.

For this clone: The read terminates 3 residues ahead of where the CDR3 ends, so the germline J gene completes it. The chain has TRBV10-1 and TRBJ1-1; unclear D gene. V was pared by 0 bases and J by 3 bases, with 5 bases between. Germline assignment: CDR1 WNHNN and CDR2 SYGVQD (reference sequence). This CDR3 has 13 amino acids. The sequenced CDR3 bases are TGCGCCAGCAGTGAGTCCGGGGACACTGAA. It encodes CASSESGDTE. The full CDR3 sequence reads CASSESGDTEAFF.

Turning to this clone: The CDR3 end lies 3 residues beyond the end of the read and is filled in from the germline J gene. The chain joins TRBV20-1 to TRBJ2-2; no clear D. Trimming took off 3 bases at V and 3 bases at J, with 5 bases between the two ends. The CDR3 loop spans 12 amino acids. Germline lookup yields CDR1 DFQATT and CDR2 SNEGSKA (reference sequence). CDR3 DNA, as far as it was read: TGCAGTGCTAGGTCCTACACCGGGGAG. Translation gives CSARSYTGE. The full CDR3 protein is CSARSYTGELFF.

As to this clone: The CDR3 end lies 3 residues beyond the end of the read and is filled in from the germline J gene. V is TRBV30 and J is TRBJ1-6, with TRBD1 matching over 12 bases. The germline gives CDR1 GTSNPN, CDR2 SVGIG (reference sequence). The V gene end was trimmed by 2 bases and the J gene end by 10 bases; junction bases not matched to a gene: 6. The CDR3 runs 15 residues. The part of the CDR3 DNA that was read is TGTGCCTGGAGTCCGGGACAGGGGGCTCGGTCACCC. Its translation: CAWSPGQGARSP. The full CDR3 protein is CAWSPGQGARSPLHF.

CDR3 sequence reads: CASSLGGGGYNEQFF. The part of the CDR3 DNA that was read is TGTGCCAGCAGCTTAGGAGGGGGCGGATACAATGAG. The genes are TRBV7-8 and TRBJ2-1; 7 bases line up with TRBD1. The DNA ends 3 residues before the CDR3 does, and the rest of the CDR3 is filled in from the germline J gene. The ends lost 1 base at V and 4 bases at J; junction bases unmatched: 4. This CDR3 contains 15 residues. CDR1 and CDR2 from the germline V gene are SGHVS and FQNEAQ.

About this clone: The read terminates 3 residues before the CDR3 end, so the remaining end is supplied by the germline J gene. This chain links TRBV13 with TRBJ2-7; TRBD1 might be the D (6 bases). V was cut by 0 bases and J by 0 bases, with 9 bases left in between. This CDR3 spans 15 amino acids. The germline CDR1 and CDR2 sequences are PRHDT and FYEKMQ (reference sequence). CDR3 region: CASSLGQGRSYEQYF. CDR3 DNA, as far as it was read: TGTGCCAGCAGCTTAGGACAGGGTCGCTCCTACGAG.

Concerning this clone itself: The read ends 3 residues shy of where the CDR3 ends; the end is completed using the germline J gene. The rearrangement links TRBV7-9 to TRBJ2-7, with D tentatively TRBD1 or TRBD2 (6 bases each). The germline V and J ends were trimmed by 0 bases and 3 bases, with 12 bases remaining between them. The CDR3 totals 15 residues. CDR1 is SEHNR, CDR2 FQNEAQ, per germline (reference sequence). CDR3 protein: CASSLAGGTFYEQYF. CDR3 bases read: TGTGCCAGCAGCTTAGCTGGCGGGACATTCTACGAG.

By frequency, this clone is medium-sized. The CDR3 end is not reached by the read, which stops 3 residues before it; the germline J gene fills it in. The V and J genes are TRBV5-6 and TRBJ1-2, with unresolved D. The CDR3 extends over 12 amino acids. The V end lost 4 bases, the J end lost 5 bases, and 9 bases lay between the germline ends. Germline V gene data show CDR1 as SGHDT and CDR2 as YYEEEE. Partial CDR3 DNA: TGTGCCAGCAGCCCCCAGTCTTATGGC. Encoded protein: CASSPQSYG. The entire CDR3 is CASSPQSYGYTF.

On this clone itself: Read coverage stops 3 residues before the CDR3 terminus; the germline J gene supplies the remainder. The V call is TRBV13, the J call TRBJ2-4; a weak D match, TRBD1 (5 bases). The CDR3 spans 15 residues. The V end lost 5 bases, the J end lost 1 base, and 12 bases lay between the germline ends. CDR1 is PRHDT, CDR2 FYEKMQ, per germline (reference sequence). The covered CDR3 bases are TGTGCCAGCAGCCCCGAGACAGACGCCAAAAACATT. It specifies CASSPETDAKNI. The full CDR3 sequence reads CASSPETDAKNIQYF. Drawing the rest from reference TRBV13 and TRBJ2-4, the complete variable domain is AAGVIQSPRHLIKEKRETATLKCYPIPRHDTVYWYQQGPGQDPQFLISFYEKMQSDKGSIPDRFSAQQFSDYHSELNMSSLELGDSALYFCASSPETDAKNIQYFGAGTRLSVL.

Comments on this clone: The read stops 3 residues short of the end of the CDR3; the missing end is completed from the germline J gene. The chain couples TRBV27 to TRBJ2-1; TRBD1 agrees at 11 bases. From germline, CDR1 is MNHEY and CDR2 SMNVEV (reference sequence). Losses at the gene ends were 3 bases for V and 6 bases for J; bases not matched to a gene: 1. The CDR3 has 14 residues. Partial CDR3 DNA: TGTGCCAGCAGTTTTGGGACAGGGGGCAATGAG. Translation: CASSFGTGGNE. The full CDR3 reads CASSFGTGGNEQFF.

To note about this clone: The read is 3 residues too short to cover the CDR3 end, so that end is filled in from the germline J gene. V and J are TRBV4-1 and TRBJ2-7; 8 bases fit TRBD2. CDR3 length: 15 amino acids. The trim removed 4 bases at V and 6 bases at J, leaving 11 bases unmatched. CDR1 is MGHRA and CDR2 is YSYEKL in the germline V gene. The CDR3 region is CASSRQAGAGVEQYF. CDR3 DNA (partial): TGCGCCAGCAGCCGTCAAGCGGGAGCGGGTGTCGAG.

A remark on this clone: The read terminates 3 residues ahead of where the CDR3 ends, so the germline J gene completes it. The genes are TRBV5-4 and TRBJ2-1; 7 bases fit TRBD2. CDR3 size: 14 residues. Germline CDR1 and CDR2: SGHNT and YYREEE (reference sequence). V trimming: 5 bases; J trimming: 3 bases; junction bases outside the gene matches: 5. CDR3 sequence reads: CASRASGGYNEQFF. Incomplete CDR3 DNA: TGTGCCAGCAGGGCCTCGGGGGGCTACAATGAG.

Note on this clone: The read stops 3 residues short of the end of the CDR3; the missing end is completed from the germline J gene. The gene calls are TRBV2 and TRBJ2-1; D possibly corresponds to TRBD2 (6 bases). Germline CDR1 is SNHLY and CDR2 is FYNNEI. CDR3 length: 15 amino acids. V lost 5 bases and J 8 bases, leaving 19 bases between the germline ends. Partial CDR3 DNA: TGTGCCAGCAGTAGCACCGGGACTCTAAACGATGAG. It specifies CASSSTGTLNDE. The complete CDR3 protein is CASSSTGTLNDEQFF.

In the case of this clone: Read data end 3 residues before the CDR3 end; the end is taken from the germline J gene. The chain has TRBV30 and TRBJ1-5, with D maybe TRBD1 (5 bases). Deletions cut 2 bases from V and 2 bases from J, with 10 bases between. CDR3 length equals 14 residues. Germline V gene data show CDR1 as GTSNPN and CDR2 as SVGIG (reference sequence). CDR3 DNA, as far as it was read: TGTGCCTGGAGTAAGGGGCAGGGCAATCAGCCC. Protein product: CAWSKGQGNQP. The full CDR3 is CAWSKGQGNQPQHF.

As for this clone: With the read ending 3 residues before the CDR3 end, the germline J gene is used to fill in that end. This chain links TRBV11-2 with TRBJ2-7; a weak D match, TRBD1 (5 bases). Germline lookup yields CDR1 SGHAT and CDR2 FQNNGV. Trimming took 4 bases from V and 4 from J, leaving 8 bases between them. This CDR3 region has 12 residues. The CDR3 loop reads CASSSDRYEQYF. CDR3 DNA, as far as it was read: TGTGCCAGCAGCTCCGACAGATACGAG.

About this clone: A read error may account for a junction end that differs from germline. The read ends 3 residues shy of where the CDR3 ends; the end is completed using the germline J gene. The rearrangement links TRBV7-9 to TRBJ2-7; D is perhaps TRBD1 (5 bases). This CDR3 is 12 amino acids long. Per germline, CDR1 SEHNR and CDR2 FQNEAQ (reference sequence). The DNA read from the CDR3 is TGTTCCAGCAGCCAAGACAGCTACGAG. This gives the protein CSSSQDSYE. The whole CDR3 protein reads CSSSQDSYEQYF.

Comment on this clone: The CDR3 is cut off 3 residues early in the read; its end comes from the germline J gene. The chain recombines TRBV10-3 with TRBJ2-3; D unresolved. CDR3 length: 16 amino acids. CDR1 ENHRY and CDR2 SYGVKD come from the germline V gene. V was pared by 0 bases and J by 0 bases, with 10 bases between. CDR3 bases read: TGTGCCATCAGTGAGTCTATTACGACTAGCACAGATACG. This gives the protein CAISESITTSTDT. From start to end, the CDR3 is CAISESITTSTDTQYF.

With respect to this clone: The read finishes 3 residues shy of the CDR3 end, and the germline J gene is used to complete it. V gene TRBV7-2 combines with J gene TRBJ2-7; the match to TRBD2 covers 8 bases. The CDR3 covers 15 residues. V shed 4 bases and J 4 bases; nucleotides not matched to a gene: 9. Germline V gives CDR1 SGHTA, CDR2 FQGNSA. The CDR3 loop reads CASSSFAGGGYEQYF. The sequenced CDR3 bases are TGTGCCAGCAGCTCCTTCGCGGGAGGAGGATACGAG.

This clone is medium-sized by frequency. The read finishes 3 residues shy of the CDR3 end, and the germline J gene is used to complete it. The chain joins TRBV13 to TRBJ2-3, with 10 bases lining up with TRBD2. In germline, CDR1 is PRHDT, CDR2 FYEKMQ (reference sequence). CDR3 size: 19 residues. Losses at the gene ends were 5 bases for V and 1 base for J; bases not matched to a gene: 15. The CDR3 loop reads CASSPILAGVGYGTDTQYF. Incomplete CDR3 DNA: TGTGCCAGCAGCCCGATCCTAGCGGGGGTGGGGTACGGCACAGATACG.